This T cell receptor beta chain emerged from a study of cytomegalovirus exposure and HLA in healthy donors. At the level of the study: Around 80 million unique TCR sequences came from HLA-typed donors in an early release.

PCR employed 60 Vbeta and 13 Jbeta primers. Sequenced by immunoSEQ multiplex PCR; TCRdb stores in-frame clones only, minus some. The data hold some 170,000 clones, with around 76% observed a single time. About this clone: Its cognate antigen is unknown.

Overall study findings and caveats: A later analysis linked a missense DCLRE1C variant to TCR beta V- and J-gene trimming. The listing of roughly 160 TCR beta chains classed them as cytomegalovirus-associated.

The material sequenced was PBMCs. The sequence was collected from a middle-aged woman in good health and CMV-seronegative.

The DNA for the CDR3 is TGCACCAGCAGCCAAGATGTTTCACTAGCGCAAGCCGAGAGGACCGGGGAGCTGTTTTTT. It is translated as CTSSQDVSLAQAERTGELFF. V usage is TRBV1 and J usage is TRBJ2-2; the table's D call of TRBD2 was not tested on the DNA. TRBV1 is recorded as a pseudogene. The CDR3 covers 20 residues.